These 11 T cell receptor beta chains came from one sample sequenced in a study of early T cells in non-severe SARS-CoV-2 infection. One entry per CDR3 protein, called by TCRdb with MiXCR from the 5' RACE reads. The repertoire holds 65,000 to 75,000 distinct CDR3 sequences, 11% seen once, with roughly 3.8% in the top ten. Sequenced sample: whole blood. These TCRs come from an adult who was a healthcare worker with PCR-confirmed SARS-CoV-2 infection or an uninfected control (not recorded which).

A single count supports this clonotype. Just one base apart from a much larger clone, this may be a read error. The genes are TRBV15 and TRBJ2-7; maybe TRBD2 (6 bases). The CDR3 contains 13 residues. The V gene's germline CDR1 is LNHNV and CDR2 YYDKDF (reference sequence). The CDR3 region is CATSRDATDYRPF. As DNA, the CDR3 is TGTGCCACCAGCAGAGATGCCACGGACTACCGTCCCTTC.

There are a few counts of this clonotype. CDR3 DNA sequence: TGCGCCAGCAGCTTAACAGGGGGTAAAAGGCTGAACACTGAAGCTTTCTTT. Amino acid sequence: CASSLTGGKRLNTEAFF. The chain joins TRBV5-1 to TRBJ1-1; 8 bases match TRBD1. V was clipped by 2 bases and J by 0 bases; unmatched bases: 9. CDR1 SGHRS and CDR2 YFSETQ come from the germline V gene. This CDR3 spans 17 amino acids.

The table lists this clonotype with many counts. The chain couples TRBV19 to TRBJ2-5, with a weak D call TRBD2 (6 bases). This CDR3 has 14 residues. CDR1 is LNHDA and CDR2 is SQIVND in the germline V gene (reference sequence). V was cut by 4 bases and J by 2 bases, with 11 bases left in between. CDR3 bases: TGTGCCAGTAGTACCCGGGACTTTCAAGAGACCCAGTACTTC. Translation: CASSTRDFQETQYF.

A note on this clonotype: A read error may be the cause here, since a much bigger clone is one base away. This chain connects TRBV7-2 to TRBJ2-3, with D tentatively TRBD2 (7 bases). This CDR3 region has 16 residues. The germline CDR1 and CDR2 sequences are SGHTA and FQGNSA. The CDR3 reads CVSSPRWGGRGDTQYF. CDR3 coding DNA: TGTGTCAGCAGCCCCAGATGGGGGGGCAGGGGCGATACGCAGTATTTT.

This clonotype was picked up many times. The CDR3: CASSPGGNRVNEQFF. As DNA, the CDR3 is TGTGCCAGCTCACCAGGGGGGAACAGGGTCAATGAGCAGTTCTTC. The chain carries TRBV18 and TRBJ2-1, with D perhaps TRBD1 or TRBD2 (6 bases each). Germline values: CDR1 KGHSH, CDR2 LQKENI. CDR3 length equals 15 residues. Trimming removed 2 bases from V and 6 bases from J, with 14 bases in between.

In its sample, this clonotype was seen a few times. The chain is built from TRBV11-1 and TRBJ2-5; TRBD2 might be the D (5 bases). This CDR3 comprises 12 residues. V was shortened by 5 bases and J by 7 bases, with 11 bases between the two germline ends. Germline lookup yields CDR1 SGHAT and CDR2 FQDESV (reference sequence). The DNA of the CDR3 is TGTGCCAGCAGCCCAGCGGCGGGGACCCAGTACTTC. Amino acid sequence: CASSPAAGTQYF.

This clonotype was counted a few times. The CDR3 DNA is TGCGCCAGCAGCCAAGACAGACCGCCCTACAATGAGCAGTTCTTC. It yields the protein CASSQDRPPYNEQFF. This sequence joins TRBV4-1 and TRBJ2-1, with no clear D. V was pared by 0 bases and J by 2 bases, with 8 bases between. Germline loops: CDR1 MGHRA, CDR2 YSYEKL. This CDR3 is 15 amino acids long.

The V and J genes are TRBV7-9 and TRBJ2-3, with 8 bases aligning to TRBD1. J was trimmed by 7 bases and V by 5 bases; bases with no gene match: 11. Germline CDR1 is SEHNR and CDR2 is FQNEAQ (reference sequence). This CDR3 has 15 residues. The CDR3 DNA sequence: TGTGCCAGCAGCAAAAAGGACAGGGTGGGGAATACGCAGTATTTT. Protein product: CASSKKDRVGNTQYF.

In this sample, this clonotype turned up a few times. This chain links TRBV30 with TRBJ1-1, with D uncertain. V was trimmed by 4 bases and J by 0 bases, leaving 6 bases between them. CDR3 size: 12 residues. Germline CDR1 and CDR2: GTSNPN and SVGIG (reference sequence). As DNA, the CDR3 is TGTGCCTGGACTGGTATGAACACTGAAGCTTTCTTT. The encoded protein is CAWTGMNTEAFF.

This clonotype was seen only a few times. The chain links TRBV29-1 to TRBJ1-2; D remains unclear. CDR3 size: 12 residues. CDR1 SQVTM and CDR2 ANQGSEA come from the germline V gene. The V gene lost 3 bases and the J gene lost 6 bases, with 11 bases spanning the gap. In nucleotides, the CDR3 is TGCAGCGTTGACGGGGAGATGAATGGCTACACCTTC. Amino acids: CSVDGEMNGYTF.

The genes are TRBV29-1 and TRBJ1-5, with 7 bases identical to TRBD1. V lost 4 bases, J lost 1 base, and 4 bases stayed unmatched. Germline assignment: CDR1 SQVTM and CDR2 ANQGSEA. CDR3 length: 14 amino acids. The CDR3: CSVGQGGSNQPQHF. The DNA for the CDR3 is TGCAGCGTTGGGCAGGGGGGGAGCAATCAGCCCCAGCATTTT.